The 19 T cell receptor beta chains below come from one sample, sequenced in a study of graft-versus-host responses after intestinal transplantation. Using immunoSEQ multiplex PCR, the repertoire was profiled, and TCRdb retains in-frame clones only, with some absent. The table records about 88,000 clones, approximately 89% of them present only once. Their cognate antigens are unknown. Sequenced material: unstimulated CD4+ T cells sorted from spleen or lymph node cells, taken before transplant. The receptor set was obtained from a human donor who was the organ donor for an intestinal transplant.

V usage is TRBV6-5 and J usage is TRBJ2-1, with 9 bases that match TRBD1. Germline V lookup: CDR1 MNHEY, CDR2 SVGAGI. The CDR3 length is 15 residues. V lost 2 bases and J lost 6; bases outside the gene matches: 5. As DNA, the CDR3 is TGTGCCAGCAGTTACCCGGGACAGGGACTCAATGAGCAGTTCTTC. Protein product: CASSYPGQGLNEQFF.

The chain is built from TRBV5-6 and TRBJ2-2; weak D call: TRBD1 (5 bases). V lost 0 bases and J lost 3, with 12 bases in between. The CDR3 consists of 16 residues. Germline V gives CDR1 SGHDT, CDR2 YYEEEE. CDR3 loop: CASSLVRGRDTGELFF. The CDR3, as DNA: TGTGCCAGCAGCTTGGTTAGGGGAAGGGACACCGGGGAGCTGTTTTTT.

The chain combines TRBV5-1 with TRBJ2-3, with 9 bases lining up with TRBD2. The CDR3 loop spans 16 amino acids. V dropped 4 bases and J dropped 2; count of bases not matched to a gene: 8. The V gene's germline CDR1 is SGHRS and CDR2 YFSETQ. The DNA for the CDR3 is TGCGCCAGCAGCCTGGTAGCGGGGGCCCCCACAGATACGCAGTATTTT. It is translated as CASSLVAGAPTDTQYF.

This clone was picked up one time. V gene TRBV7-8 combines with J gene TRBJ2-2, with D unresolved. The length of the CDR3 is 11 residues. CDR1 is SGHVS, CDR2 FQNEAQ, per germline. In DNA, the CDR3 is TGTGCGACGGGTCTCACCGGGGAGCTGTTTTTT. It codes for CATGLTGELFF.

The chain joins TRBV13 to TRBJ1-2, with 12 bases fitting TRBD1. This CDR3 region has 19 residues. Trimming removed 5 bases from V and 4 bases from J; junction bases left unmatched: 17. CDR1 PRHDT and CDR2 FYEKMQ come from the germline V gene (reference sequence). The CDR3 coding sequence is TGTGCCAGCAGCCTAAGACGGATAGTCCGGGACAGGGGGCCCTATGGCTACACCTTC. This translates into CASSLRRIVRDRGPYGYTF.

The CDR3 reads CASSPTQAEVTKGNQPQHF. The CDR3 DNA reads TGTGCCAGCAGCCCGACCCAGGCCGAAGTGACGAAGGGCAATCAGCCCCAGCATTTT. The chain carries TRBV4-2 and TRBJ1-5; no reliable D call. The CDR3 consists of 19 residues. V shed 4 bases and J shed 2 bases, with 24 bases lying between them. Germline lookup yields CDR1 LGHNA and CDR2 YNFKEQ.

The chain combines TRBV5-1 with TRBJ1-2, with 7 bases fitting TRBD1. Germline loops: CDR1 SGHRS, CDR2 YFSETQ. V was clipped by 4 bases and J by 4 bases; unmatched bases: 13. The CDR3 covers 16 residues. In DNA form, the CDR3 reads TGCGCCAGCAGCCAAGGGGGCGCGACAGTTCCCTATGGCTACACCTTC. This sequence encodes CASSQGGATVPYGYTF.

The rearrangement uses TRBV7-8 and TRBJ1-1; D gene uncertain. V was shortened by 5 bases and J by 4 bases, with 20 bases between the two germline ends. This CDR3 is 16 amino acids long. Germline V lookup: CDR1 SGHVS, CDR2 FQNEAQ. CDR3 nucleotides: TGTGCCAGCAGCAGTAGGTCGTCCCAGGTGCTCACTGAAGCTTTCTTT. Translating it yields CASSSRSSQVLTEAFF.

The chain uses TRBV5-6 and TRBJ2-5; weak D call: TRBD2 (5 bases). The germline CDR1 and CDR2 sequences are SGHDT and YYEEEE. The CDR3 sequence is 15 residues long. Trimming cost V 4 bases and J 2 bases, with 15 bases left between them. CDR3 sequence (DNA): TGTGCCAGCAGCCATGAGTCGGGGAGTCAAGAGACCCAGTACTTC. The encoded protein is CASSHESGSQETQYF.

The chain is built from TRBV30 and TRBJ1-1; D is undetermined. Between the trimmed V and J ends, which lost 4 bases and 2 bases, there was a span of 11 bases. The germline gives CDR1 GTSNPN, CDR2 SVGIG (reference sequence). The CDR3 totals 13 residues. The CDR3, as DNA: TGTGCCTGGACGGGGTTTTTTAACACTGAAGCTTTCTTT. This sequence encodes CAWTGFFNTEAFF.

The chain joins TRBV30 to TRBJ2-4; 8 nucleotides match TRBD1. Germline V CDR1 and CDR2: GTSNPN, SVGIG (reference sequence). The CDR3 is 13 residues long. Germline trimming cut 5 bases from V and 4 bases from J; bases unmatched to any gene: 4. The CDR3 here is CAWSTGEKNIQYF. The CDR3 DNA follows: TGTGCCTGGTCGACAGGGGAAAAAAACATTCAGTACTTC.

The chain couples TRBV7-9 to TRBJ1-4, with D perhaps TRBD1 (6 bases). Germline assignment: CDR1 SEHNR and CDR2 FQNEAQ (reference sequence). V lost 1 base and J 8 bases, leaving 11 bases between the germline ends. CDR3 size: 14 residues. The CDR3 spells CASSLGETGEKLFF. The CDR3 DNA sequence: TGTGCCAGCAGCTTAGGAGAGACAGGCGAAAAACTGTTTTTT.

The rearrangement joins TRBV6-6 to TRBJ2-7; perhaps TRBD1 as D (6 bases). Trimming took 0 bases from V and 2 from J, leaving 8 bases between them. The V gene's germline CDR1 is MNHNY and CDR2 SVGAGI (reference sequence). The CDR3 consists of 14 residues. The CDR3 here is CASSYSTGPYEQYF. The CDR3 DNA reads TGTGCCAGCAGTTACTCTACAGGGCCCTACGAGCAGTACTTC.

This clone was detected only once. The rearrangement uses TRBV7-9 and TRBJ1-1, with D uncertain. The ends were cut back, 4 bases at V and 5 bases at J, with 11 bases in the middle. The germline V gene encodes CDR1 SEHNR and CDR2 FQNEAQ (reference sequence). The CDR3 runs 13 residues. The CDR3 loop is CASSSEGGTEAFF. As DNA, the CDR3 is TGTGCCAGCAGCTCCGAAGGCGGAACTGAAGCTTTCTTT.

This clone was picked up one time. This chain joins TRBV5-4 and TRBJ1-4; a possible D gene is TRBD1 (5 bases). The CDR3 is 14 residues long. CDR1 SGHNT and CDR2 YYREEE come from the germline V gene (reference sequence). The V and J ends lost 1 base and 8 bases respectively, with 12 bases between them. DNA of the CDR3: TGTGCCAGCAGCTTGCCAGGGTTTCAGGAAAAACTGTTTTTT. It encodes CASSLPGFQEKLFF.

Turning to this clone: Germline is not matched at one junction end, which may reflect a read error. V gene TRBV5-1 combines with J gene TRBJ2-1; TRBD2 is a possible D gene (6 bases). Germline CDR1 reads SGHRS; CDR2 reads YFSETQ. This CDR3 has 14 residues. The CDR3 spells CASRLGEAYNEQFF. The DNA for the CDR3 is TGCGCCAGCAGGTTGGGGGAGGCCTACAATGAGCAGTTCTTC.

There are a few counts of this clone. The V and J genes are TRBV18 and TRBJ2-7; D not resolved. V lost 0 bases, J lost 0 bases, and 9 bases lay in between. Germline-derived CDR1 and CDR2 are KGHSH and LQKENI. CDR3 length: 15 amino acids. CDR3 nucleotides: TGTGCCAGCTCACCACCGGCCCGCGGCTCCTACGAGCAGTACTTC. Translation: CASSPPARGSYEQYF.

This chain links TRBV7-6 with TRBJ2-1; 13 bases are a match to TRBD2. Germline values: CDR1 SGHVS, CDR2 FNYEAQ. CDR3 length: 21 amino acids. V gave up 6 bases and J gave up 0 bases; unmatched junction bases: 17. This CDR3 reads CASSFASGTSGIVGSYNEQFF. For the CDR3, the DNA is TGTGCCAGCAGTTTCGCTTCCGGGACTAGCGGGATAGTGGGCTCCTACAATGAGCAGTTCTTC.

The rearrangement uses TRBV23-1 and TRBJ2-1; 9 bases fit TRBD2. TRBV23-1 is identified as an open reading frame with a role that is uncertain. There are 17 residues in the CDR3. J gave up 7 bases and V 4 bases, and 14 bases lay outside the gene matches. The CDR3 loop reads CASSRGPSGDPSNEQFF. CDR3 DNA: TGCGCCAGCAGTCGTGGGCCTAGCGGGGATCCCTCAAATGAGCAGTTCTTC.